These 28 T cell receptor beta chains were sequenced from one sample in a study of T cell changes during pregnancy in multiple sclerosis. Sequencing used immunoSEQ multiplex PCR; TCRdb keeps in-frame clones, though not all of them. The table shows more than 70,000 clones, with 91% occurring only once. This specimen consisted of peripheral blood, obtained after pregnancy. These TCRs come from a female donor in good health, enrolled as a control in a pregnancy study.

This chain connects TRBV15 to TRBJ1-5, with D possibly being TRBD1 (5 bases). This CDR3 has 14 amino acids. CDR1 and CDR2 from the germline V gene are LNHNV and YYDKDF (reference sequence). Trimming shortened V by 5 bases and J by 6 bases, and 14 bases separated the two germline ends. The CDR3 loop is CATSWRQSSQPQHF. DNA for the CDR3: TGTGCCACCAGCTGGAGACAGTCCAGTCAGCCCCAGCATTTT.

This chain uses TRBV11-2 with TRBJ1-3; the D gene is possibly TRBD1 (5 bases). Germline values: CDR1 SGHAT, CDR2 FQNNGV. The CDR3 consists of 19 residues. V was clipped by 2 bases and J by 0 bases, with 20 bases between them. The CDR3 bases are TGTGCCAGCAGCTTACTGACGGGGGTCGGTTTTGGCTCTGGAAACACCATATATTTT. Protein sequence: CASSLLTGVGFGSGNTIYF.

The chain has TRBV18 and TRBJ2-5; the match to TRBD2 covers 7 bases. Germline CDR1 is KGHSH and CDR2 is LQKENI. The CDR3 has 16 residues. V trimming: 4 bases; J trimming: 5 bases; junction bases outside the gene matches: 13. CDR3 coding DNA: TGTGCCAGCTCACTCAGAGGTCTAGCGGATGGGGAGACCCAGTACTTC. Translation gives CASSLRGLADGETQYF. Together with reference TRBV18 and TRBJ2-5, the CDR3 gives the full variable domain: NAGVMQNPRHLVRRRGQEARLRCSPMKGHSHVYWYRQLPEEGLKFMVYLQKENIIDESGMPKERFSAEFPKEGPSILRIQQVVRGDSAAYFCASSLRGLADGETQYFGPGTRLLVL.

The chain uses TRBV5-4 and TRBJ1-2, with 7 bases that match TRBD1. Germline V gene lookup returns CDR1 SGHNT and CDR2 YYREEE (reference sequence). CDR3 size: 15 residues. V dropped 4 bases and J dropped 6; count of bases not matched to a gene: 12. As DNA, the CDR3 is TGTGCCAGCAGCCCCTCTGACGACAGGGTAGATGGCTACACCTTC. Translating gives CASSPSDDRVDGYTF.

This chain uses TRBV19 with TRBJ2-5; 11 bases match TRBD2. CDR1 is LNHDA and CDR2 is SQIVND in the germline V gene (reference sequence). V dropped 4 bases and J dropped 2; count of bases not matched to a gene: 12. The CDR3 covers 18 residues. CDR3 coding DNA: TGTGCCAGTAGTAGAACCACTAGCGGGGGCAAAACACAAGAGACCCAGTACTTC. Residues: CASSRTTSGGKTQETQYF. The variable domain in full, completed from reference TRBV19 and TRBJ2-5, reads DGGITQSPKYLFRKEGQNVTLSCEQNLNHDAMYWYRQDPGQGLRLIYYSQIVNDFQKGDIAEGYSVSREKKESFPLTVTSAQKNPTAFYLCASSRTTSGGKTQETQYFGPGTRLLVL.

The chain employs TRBV19 and TRBJ2-7, with 9 positions matching TRBD1. The CDR3 runs 15 residues. Germline V CDR1 and CDR2: LNHDA, SQIVND (reference sequence). V was pared by 4 bases and J by 2 bases, with 6 bases of the junction left unmatched. The CDR3 region is CASSTAGTGPYEQYF. DNA of the CDR3: TGTGCCAGTAGTACCGCCGGGACAGGGCCCTACGAGCAGTACTTC.

This chain connects TRBV7-2 to TRBJ2-2; D remains ambiguous. The CDR3 runs to 12 residues. V was trimmed by 4 bases and J by 7 bases, leaving 7 bases between them. Germline V gives CDR1 SGHTA, CDR2 FQGNSA. CDR3 DNA: TGTGCCAGCAGCTCCAGTGTCGGGGAGCTGTTTTTT. It encodes CASSSSVGELFF.

This clone appeared a single time. This chain joins TRBV7-9 and TRBJ2-7; D possibly corresponds to TRBD1 (5 bases). This CDR3 contains 14 residues. Between the trimmed V and J ends, which lost 2 bases and 5 bases, there was a span of 13 bases. The germline V gene has CDR1 SEHNR and CDR2 FQNEAQ (reference sequence). CDR3: CASSLKGDGHEQYF. In DNA, the CDR3 is TGTGCCAGCAGCTTAAAAGGGGATGGCCACGAGCAGTACTTC.

V and J are TRBV6-5 and TRBJ1-2, with 7 bases that match TRBD1. The CDR3 has 13 amino acids. Germline-derived CDR1 and CDR2 are MNHEY and SVGAGI. With V trimmed by 4 bases and J by 4 bases, 3 bases remained unmatched. CDR3 nucleotides: TGTGCCAGCAGTTCAGGGGGTGGCTATGGCTACACCTTC. Translation: CASSSGGGYGYTF.

The CDR3 nucleotides are TGTGCCAGCAGCCCCCCCGCGGGGACCTATGGCTACACCTTC. Its translation is CASSPPAGTYGYTF. The chain is built from TRBV5-6 and TRBJ1-2; TRBD1 might be the D (5 bases). With 4 bases removed from V and 4 bases from J, the gap between germline ends came to 14 bases. In germline, CDR1 is SGHDT, CDR2 YYEEEE. The CDR3 loop spans 14 amino acids.

The CDR3 here is CASSSWTGPNYGYTF. The CDR3 region has the DNA TGTGCCAGCAGTTCGTGGACAGGGCCTAACTATGGCTACACCTTC. The rearrangement uses TRBV6-6 and TRBJ1-2, with 8 nucleotides matching TRBD1. This CDR3 region has 15 residues. Looked up from germline, CDR1 is MNHNY and CDR2 is SVGAGI (reference sequence). V lost 4 bases to trimming and J lost 0 bases; unmatched junction nucleotides: 4.

The chain recombines TRBV7-2 with TRBJ2-4, with D possibly being TRBD1 (6 bases). The V and J ends lost 1 base and 4 bases respectively, with 8 bases between them. The CDR3 extends over 14 amino acids. Germline V lookup: CDR1 SGHTA, CDR2 FQGNSA. The CDR3 DNA reads as TGTGCCAGCAGCTTAGGGACAGCGAAAAACATTCAGTACTTC. It specifies CASSLGTAKNIQYF.

V usage is TRBV5-5 and J usage is TRBJ2-1, with a possible D match to TRBD2 (6 bases). Germline V gene lookup returns CDR1 SGHKS and CDR2 YYEKEE (reference sequence). The CDR3 has 13 residues. Trimming cost V 4 bases and J 5 bases, with 10 bases left between them. The CDR3 sequence is CASSTRRDNEQFF. The CDR3 coding sequence is TGTGCCAGCAGCACCAGGAGGGACAATGAGCAGTTCTTC.

This rearrangement joins TRBV28 to TRBJ1-2; D perhaps matches TRBD1 (6 bases). V gave up 5 bases and J gave up 5 bases, with 12 bases separating them. From germline, CDR1 is MDHEN and CDR2 SYDVKM. The CDR3 extends over 13 amino acids. CDR3 DNA sequence: TGTGCCAGCAGTCAGGGGCTCGCATATGGCTACACCTTC. Protein product: CASSQGLAYGYTF.

The chain's CDR3 is CASSPQPRASTDTQYF. CDR3 nucleotides: TGTGCCAGCAGCCCACAGCCACGTGCGTCCACAGATACGCAGTATTTT. The V gene is TRBV7-3, the J gene TRBJ2-3, with D unclear. Germline CDR1 is SGHTA and CDR2 is FQGTGA. CDR3 length: 16 residues. Between the trimmed V and J ends, which lost 5 bases and 2 bases, there was a span of 17 bases. The variable domain in full, with the rest retrieved from reference TRBV7-3 and TRBJ2-3, is GAGVSQTPSNKVTEKGKYVELRCDPISGHTALYWYRQSLGQGPEFLIYFQGTGAADDSGLPNDRFFAVRPEGSVSTLKIQRTERGDSAVYLCASSPQPRASTDTQYFGPGTRLTVL.

The chain joins TRBV27 to TRBJ1-6; tentatively, D is TRBD1 (6 bases). CDR1 and CDR2 (germline): MNHEY, SMNVEV (reference sequence). With 8 bases removed from V and 0 bases from J, the gap between germline ends came to 11 bases. The CDR3 contains 15 residues. The CDR3 spells CASRDTSSYNSPLHF. The DNA for the CDR3 is TGTGCCAGCCGGGACACAAGCTCCTATAATTCACCCCTCCACTTT.

The rearrangement joins TRBV14 to TRBJ2-3; tentative D call: TRBD2 (5 bases). CDR1 and CDR2 (germline): SGHDN, FVKESK. This CDR3 comprises 16 residues. Trimming stripped 1 base from V and 3 bases from J, with 14 bases between. CDR3 residues: CASSQALGVDTDTQYF. In nucleotides, the CDR3 is TGTGCCAGCAGCCAAGCCCTCGGGGTAGATACAGATACGCAGTATTTT.

This rearrangement joins TRBV18 to TRBJ1-1, with 7 bases identical to TRBD1. The length of the CDR3 is 14 residues. Losses at the gene ends were 6 bases for V and 3 bases for J; bases not matched to a gene: 7. Germline CDR1 reads KGHSH; CDR2 reads LQKENI. CDR3 coding DNA: TGTGCCAGCTCCGGGGACAGACAACACACTGAAGCTTTCTTT. It specifies CASSGDRQHTEAFF.

The chain recombines TRBV5-4 with TRBJ2-6; D is unclear. Germline assignment: CDR1 SGHNT and CDR2 YYREEE (reference sequence). V lost 1 base and J 1 base, leaving 6 bases between the germline ends. The CDR3 contains 15 residues. The CDR3 nucleotides read TGTGCCAGCAGCTTGACGGAGTCTGGGGCCAACGTCCTGACTTTC. It is translated as CASSLTESGANVLTF.

J is TRBJ1-5 and V is TRBV7-6; 10 bases match TRBD1. The germline V gene encodes CDR1 SGHVS and CDR2 FNYEAQ. Trimming took 5 bases from V and 6 from J; bases not matched to a gene: 7. CDR3 length: 15 residues. CDR3 DNA: TGTGCCAGCAGCAAGGACAGGGGGAAAGGTCAGCCCCAGCATTTT. Translating gives CASSKDRGKGQPQHF.

This clone was seen just once. This rearrangement joins TRBV25-1 to TRBJ2-1; TRBD2 matches at 9 bases. The trim removed 8 bases at V and 4 bases at J, leaving 6 bases unmatched. Looked up from germline, CDR1 is MGHDK and CDR2 is SYGVNS. The CDR3 is 14 residues long. The CDR3 bases are TGTGCCAGCTCCGGTAGCGGGGGATACAATGAGCAGTTCTTC. It yields the protein CASSGSGGYNEQFF.

The table lists this clone with a few counts. The chain joins TRBV6-4 to TRBJ2-1, with 11 bases lining up with TRBD2. Germline CDR1 MRHNA, CDR2 SNTAGT. This CDR3 spans 15 amino acids. Trimming cost V 4 bases and J 8 bases; bases outside gene matches: 7. The CDR3 region has the DNA TGTGCCAGCAGTGCGAGTAGCGGGGGGGCCTATGAGCAGTTCTTC. It specifies CASSASSGGAYEQFF.

The CDR3 nucleotides are TGTGCCAGCAGTCCCGATAGTGGGGACAGGAATTCACCCCTCCACTTT. Amino acids: CASSPDSGDRNSPLHF. V is TRBV7-9 and J is TRBJ1-6; TRBD1 agrees at 8 bases. Germline V gene data show CDR1 as SEHNR and CDR2 as FQNEAQ (reference sequence). Trimming removed 6 bases from V and 7 bases from J; junction bases left unmatched: 11. This CDR3 has 16 residues.

This clone was recorded only once. As DNA, the CDR3 is TGTGCCAGCAGCCAACATAGCAATCAGCCCCAGCATTTT. Its translation is CASSQHSNQPQHF. The chain employs TRBV2 and TRBJ1-5; D is undetermined. The CDR3 is made up of 13 amino acids. The germline CDR1 and CDR2 sequences are SNHLY and FYNNEI. V was shortened by 6 bases and J by 0 bases, with 6 bases between the two germline ends.

The rearrangement joins TRBV14 to TRBJ1-2, with 7 bases fitting TRBD1. CDR3 size: 16 residues. V lost 2 bases, J lost 2 bases, and 8 bases stayed unmatched. The V gene's germline CDR1 is SGHDN and CDR2 FVKESK. CDR3 nucleotides: TGTGCCAGCAGCCAATTTACCGGGACAGTAAACTATGGCTACACCTTC. Its protein product is CASSQFTGTVNYGYTF. The full variable domain, rest sourced from reference TRBV14 and TRBJ1-2, is EAGVTQFPSHSVIEKGQTVTLRCDPISGHDNLYWYRRVMGKEIKFLLHFVKESKQDESGMPNNRFLAERTGGTYSTLKVQPAELEDSGVYFCASSQFTGTVNYGYTFGSGTRLTVV.

The chain carries TRBV4-1 and TRBJ1-2; TRBD1 agrees at 7 bases. V trimming: 3 bases; J trimming: 4 bases; junction bases outside the gene matches: 2. The germline V gene has CDR1 MGHRA and CDR2 YSYEKL. This CDR3 is 13 amino acids long. The CDR3 coding sequence is TGCGCCAGCAGCCAGACAGGGACCTATGGCTACACCTTC. Amino acid sequence: CASSQTGTYGYTF.

The V and J genes are TRBV27 and TRBJ1-2, with 8 positions matching TRBD1. Germline CDR1 MNHEY, CDR2 SMNVEV (reference sequence). CDR3 size: 14 residues. Trimming at V came to 5 bases and at J to 3 bases, leaving 5 bases not matched to a gene. The CDR3 DNA sequence: TGTGCCAGCAGTCCCCAGGGGGCAGACTATGGCTACACCTTC. Protein: CASSPQGADYGYTF.

The chain combines TRBV7-2 with TRBJ2-3, with D possibly TRBD2 on 7 matching bases. Trimming shortened V by 6 bases and J by 5 bases, and 21 bases separated the two germline ends. CDR1 and CDR2 (germline): SGHTA, FQGNSA. The CDR3 runs to 16 residues. The CDR3 DNA reads TGTGCCAGCAGACTAGGGGGGGCCTTACGACAAGATACGCAGTATTTT. Residues: CASRLGGALRQDTQYF.